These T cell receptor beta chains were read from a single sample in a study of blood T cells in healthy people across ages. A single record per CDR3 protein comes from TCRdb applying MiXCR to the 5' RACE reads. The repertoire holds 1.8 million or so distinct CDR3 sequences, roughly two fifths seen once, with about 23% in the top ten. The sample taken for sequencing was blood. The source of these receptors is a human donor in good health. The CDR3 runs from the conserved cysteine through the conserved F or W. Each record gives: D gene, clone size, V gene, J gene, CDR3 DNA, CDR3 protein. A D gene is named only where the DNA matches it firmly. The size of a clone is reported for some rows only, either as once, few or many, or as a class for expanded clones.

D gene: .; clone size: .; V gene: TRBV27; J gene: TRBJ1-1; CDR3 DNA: TGTGCCAGCAGGATAGCAGGGAACACTGAAGCTTTCTTT; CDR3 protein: CASRIAGNTEAFF
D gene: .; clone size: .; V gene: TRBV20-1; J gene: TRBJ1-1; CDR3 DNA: TGCAGTGCTAGTGGCAGTTGGAAGAACACTGAAGCTTTCTTT; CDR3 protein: CSASGSWKNTEAFF
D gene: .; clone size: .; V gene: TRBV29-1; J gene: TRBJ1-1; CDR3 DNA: TGCAGCGTTGAACCAATCCGGGGGACTGAAGCTTTCTTT; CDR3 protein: CSVEPIRGTEAFF
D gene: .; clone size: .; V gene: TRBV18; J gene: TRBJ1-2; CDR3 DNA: TGTGCCAGCTCACCAAGTTCGCAGAGCTATGGCTACACCTTC; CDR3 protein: CASSPSSQSYGYTF
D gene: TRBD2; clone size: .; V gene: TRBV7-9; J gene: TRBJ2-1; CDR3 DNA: TGTGCCAGCAGCTTAGGGGAGGGACCCTACAATGAGCAGTTCTTC; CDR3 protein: CASSLGEGPYNEQFF
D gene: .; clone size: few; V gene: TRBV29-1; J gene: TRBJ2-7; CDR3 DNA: TGCAGCGTTGAATGGGGGGCGTCGGACGAGCAGTACTTC; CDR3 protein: CSVEWGASDEQYF
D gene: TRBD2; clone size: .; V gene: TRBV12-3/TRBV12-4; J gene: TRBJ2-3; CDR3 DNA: TGTGCCAGCAGTTTCCTAGCGGGGTTCACAGATACGCAGTATTTT; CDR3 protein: CASSFLAGFTDTQYF
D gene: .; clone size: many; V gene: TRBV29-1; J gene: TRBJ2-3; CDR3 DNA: TGCAGCGTTGGGATGGTAGCGGATACGCAGTATTTT; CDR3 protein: CSVGMVADTQYF
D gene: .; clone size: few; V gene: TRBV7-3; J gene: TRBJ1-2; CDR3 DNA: TGTGCCAGCAGCTTTACAGTGTCCAATGGCTACACCTTC; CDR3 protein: CASSFTVSNGYTF
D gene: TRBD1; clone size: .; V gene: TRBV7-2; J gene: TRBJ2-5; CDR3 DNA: TGTGCCAGCAGTGGACAGGGGATCCAAGAGACCCAGTACTTC; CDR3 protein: CASSGQGIQETQYF
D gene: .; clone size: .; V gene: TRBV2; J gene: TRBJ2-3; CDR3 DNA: TGTGCCAGCAGTGAGAAGCTGATTAGCACAGATACGCAGTATTTT; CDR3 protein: CASSEKLISTDTQYF
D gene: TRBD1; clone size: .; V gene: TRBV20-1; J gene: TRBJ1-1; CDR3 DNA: TGCAGTGTAAAGACAGGGGTGGCGAACACTGAAGCTTTCTTT; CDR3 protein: CSVKTGVANTEAFF
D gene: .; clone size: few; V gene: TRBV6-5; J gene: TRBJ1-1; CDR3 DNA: TGTGCCAGCAGCTTTGTAATGAACACTGAAGCTTTCTTT; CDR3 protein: CASSFVMNTEAFF
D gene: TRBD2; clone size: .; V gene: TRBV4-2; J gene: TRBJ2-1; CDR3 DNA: TGTGCCAGCAGTAATTCGGGGGGTACAGTCAATGAGCAGTGCTTC; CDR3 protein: CASSNSGGTVNEQCF
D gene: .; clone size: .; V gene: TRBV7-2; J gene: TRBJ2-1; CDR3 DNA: TGTGCCAGCAGCTTCCCCTTCGGGCCAACCTACAATGAGCAGTTCTTC; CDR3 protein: CASSFPFGPTYNEQFF
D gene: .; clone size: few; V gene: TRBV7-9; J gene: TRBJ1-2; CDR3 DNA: TGTGCCAGCAGCCCCACCCGGCCATTCCCCGGCTACACCTTC; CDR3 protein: CASSPTRPFPGYTF
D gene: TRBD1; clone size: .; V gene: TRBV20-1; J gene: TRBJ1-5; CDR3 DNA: TGCAGTGCTAGGGAAACAGGGGCGGGTCAGCCCCAGCATTTT; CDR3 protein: CSARETGAGQPQHF
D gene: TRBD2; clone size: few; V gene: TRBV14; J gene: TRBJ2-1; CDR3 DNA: TGTGCCAGCAGCCAAGATTGGGGGACTACCTACAATGAGCAGTTCTTC; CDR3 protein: CASSQDWGTTYNEQFF